This TCR beta chain is drawn from a study of cytomegalovirus exposure and HLA in healthy donors. Overall study: Later analysis reported that the 120 validation repertoires shared the platform of the approximately 670 first-cohort repertoires.

Study-level results: The study recorded 160 or so TCR beta chains that were cytomegalovirus-associated. Specificity for CMV antigens was confirmed in vitro for a few of the CMV-associated chains. Usually a TCR sequence was rare, but some public TCRs were found in many donors.

Regarding this clone: No antigen is known for it.

The V end was cut by 4 bases, the J end by 0 bases, with 4 bases between. Germline lookup yields CDR1 MNHNY and CDR2 SVGAGI (reference sequence). This CDR3 comprises 12 residues. Data came from immunoSEQ multiplex PCR; TCRdb stores just in-frame clones and leaves some out. The sample records roughly 120,000 clones, 94% being singletons. The TCR originated in a woman between 18 and 29 years old in good health and CMV-seronegative. Material for sequencing was PBMCs. The chain has TRBV6-6 and TRBJ2-7, with unresolved D. CDR3 DNA: TGTGCCAGCAGTTCTAGCTCCTACGAGCAGTACTTC. It codes for CASSSSSYEQYF.